This T cell receptor beta chain stems from a study of cytomegalovirus exposure and HLA in healthy donors. Study-wide findings and caveats: Cytomegalovirus status was reportedly diagnosed by the classifier with high sensitivity and specificity. Per a later analysis, HLA-associated TCR beta chains showed more clonal expansion than other, equally common TCR beta chains.

V gave up 2 bases and J gave up 8 bases, with 15 bases separating them. The length of the CDR3 is 14 residues. From germline, CDR1 is SGHTA and CDR2 FQGNSA. The PCR contained 60 Vbeta and 13 Jbeta primers. TCRdb keeps only in-frame clones here, not all; method: immunoSEQ multiplex PCR. Of about 52,000 clones in the sample, less than 70% were seen once. This clone occurred a few times. The target antigen is unknown. Sequences were obtained from PBMCs. The gene calls are TRBV7-2 and TRBJ1-1; D is perhaps TRBD1 (6 bases). The source is a human donor in good health. CDR3 nucleotide sequence: TGTGCCAGCAGCTTAACAGGGAGAATTTTCGAAGCTTTCTTT. It encodes CASSLTGRIFEAFF.